This TCR beta chain was documented in a study of T cell responses to AZD1222 COVID-19 vaccine. Whole-study findings and limits: Repertoires were collected only later (after the peak T cell response had occurred). Two doses of AZD1222 preceded a rise in Spike-specific TCR breadth and depth.

Sequencing used immunoSEQ multiplex PCR; TCRdb keeps in-frame clones, though not all of them. The sample consists of 140,000 to 150,000 clones, roughly 91% of them appearing once. CDR1 is LNHDA, CDR2 SQIVND, per germline (reference sequence). After removal of 9 bases from V and 5 bases from J, the junction contained 8 bases not matched to a gene. CDR3 length: 13 residues. Notes on this clone: Antigen unknown.

The sequence derives from an adult in good health. The sequencing here drew on peripheral blood, taken on day 0 of AZD1222 vaccination. The V gene is TRBV19, the J gene TRBJ1-2, with 8 bases lining up with TRBD1. CDR3 loop: CARLDREEYGYTF. The CDR3 region has the DNA TGTGCCAGACTGGACAGGGAAGAGTATGGCTACACCTTC. The whole variable domain, remainder taken from reference TRBV19 and TRBJ1-2, is DGGITQSPKYLFRKEGQNVTLSCEQNLNHDAMYWYRQDPGQGLRLIYYSQIVNDFQKGDIAEGYSVSREKKESFPLTVTSAQKNPTAFYLCARLDREEYGYTFGSGTRLTVV.